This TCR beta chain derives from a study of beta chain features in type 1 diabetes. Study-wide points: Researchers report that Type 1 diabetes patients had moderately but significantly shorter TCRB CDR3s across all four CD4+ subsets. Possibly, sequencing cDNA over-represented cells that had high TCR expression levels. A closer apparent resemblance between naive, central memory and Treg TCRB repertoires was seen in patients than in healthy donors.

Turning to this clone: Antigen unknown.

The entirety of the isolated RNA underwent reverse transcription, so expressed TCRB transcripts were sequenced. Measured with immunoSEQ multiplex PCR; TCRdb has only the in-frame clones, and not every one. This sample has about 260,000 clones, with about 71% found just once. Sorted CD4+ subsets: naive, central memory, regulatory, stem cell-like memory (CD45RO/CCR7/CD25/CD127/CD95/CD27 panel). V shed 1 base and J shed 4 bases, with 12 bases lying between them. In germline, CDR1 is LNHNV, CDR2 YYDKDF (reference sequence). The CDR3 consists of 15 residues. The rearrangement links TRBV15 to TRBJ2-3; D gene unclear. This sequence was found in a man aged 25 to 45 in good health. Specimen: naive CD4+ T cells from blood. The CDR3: CATSRGSLSADTQYF. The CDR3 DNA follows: TGTGCCACCAGCAGAGGGTCACTGAGCGCAGATACGCAGTATTTT.